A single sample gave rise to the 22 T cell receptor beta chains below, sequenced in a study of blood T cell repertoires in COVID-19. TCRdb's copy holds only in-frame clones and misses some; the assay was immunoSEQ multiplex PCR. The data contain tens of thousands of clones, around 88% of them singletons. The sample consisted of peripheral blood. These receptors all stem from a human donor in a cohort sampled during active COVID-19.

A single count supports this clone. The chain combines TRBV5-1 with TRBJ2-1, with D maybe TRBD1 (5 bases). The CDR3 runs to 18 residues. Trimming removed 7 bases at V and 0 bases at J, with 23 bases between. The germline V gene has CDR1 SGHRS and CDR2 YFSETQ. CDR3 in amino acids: CASRPRTSDLSSYNEQFF. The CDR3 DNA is TGCGCCAGCCGCCCCCGGACATCTGATCTTAGCTCCTACAATGAGCAGTTCTTC.

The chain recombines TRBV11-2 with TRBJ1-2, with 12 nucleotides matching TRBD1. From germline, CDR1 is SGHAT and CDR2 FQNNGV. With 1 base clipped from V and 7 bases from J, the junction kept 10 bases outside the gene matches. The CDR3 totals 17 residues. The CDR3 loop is CASSLASGQGAASGYTF. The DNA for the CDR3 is TGTGCCAGCAGCTTAGCCTCGGGACAGGGGGCAGCTAGTGGCTACACCTTC. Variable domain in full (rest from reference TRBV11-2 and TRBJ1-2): EAGVAQSPRYKIIEKRQSVAFWCNPISGHATLYWYQQILGQGPKLLIQFQNNGVVDDSQLPKDRFSAERLKGVDSTLKIQPAKLEDSAVYLCASSLASGQGAASGYTFGSGTRLTVV.

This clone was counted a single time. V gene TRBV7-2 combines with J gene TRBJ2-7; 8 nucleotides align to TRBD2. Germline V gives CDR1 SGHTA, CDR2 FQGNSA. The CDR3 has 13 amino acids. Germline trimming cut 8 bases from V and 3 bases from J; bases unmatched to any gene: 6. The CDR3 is CASSRAGGYEQYF. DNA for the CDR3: TGTGCCAGCTCGCGGGCGGGGGGCTACGAGCAGTACTTC.

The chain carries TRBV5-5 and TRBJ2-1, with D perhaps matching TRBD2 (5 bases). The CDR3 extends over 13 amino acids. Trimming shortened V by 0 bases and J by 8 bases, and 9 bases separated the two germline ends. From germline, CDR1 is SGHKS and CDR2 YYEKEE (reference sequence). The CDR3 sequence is CASSLAGSDEQFF. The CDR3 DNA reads TGTGCCAGCAGCTTGGCTGGGAGCGATGAGCAGTTCTTC. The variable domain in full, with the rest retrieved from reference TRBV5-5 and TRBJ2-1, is DAGVTQSPTHLIKTRGQQVTLRCSPISGHKSVSWYQQVLGQGPQFIFQYYEKEERGRGNFPDRFSARQFPNYSSELNVNALLLGDSALYLCASSLAGSDEQFFGPGTRLTVL.

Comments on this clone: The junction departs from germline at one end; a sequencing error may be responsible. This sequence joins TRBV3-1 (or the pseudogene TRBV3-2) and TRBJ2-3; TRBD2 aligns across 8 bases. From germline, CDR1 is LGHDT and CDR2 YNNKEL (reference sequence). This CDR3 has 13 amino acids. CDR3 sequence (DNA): TGTGCCAGCAGCCAAGGGGGGTCAGCGGGGGCCCATTTT. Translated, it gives CASSQGGSAGAHF.

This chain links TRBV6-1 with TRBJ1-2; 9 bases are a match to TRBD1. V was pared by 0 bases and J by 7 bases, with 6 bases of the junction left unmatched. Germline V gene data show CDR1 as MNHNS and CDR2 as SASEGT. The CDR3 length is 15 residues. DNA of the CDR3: TGTGCCAGCAGTGAAGCCCCGGACAGGGGATTTGGCTACACCTTC. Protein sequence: CASSEAPDRGFGYTF.

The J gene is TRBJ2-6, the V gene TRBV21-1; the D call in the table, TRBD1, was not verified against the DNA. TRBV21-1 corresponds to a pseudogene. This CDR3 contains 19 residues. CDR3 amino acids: CASSKMRDTSPSGANVLTF. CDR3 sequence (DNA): TGTGCCAGCAGCAAAATGAGGGACACTTCTCCCTCTGGGGCCAACGTCCTGACTTTC.

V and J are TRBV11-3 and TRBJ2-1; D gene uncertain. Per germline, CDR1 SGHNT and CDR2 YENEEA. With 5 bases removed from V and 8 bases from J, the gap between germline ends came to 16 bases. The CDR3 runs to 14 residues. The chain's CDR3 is CASSTPEHSHEQFF. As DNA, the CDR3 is TGTGCCAGCAGCACGCCCGAGCATTCGCATGAGCAGTTCTTC. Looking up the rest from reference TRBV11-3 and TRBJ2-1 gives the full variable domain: EAGVVQSPRYKIIEKKQPVAFWCNPISGHNTLYWYLQNLGQGPELLIRYENEEAVDDSQLPKDRFSAERLKGVDSTLKIQPAELGDSAVYLCASSTPEHSHEQFFGPGTRLTVL.

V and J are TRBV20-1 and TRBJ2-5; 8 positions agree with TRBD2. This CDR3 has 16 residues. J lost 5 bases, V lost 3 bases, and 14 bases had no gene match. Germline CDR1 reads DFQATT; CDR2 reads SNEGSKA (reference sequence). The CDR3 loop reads CSASSRERGRGETQYF. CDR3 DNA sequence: TGCAGTGCTAGTAGCCGAGAGCGGGGGCGAGGGGAGACCCAGTACTTC.

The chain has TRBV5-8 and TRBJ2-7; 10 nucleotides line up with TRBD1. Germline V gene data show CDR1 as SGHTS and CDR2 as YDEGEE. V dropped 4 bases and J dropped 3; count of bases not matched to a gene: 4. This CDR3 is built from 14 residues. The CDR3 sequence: CASSPGQGVYEQYF. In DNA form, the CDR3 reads TGTGCCAGCAGCCCAGGACAGGGGGTCTACGAGCAGTACTTC.

The CDR3 is CASSPGQGWLNTQYF. The CDR3 DNA follows: TGCGCCAGCAGCCCGGGACAGGGTTGGTTGAATACGCAGTATTTT. The chain couples TRBV4-1 to TRBJ2-3; 9 bases agree with TRBD1. Germline CDR1 and CDR2: MGHRA and YSYEKL. CDR3 length: 15 amino acids. V shed 4 bases and J 7 bases; nucleotides not matched to a gene: 9.

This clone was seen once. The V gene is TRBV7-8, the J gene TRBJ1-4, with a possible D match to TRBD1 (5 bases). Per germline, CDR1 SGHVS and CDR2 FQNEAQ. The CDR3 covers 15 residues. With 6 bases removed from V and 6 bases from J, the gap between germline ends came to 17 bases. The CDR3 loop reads CASRWGRDSYEKLFF. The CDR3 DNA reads TGTGCCAGCAGATGGGGACGGGACTCCTATGAAAAACTGTTTTTT.

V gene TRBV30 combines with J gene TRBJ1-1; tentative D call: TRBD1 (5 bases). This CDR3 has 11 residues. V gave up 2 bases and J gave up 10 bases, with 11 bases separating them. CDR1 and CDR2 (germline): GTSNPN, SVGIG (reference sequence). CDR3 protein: CAWSHQGGAFF. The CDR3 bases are TGTGCCTGGAGTCATCAGGGTGGAGCTTTCTTT. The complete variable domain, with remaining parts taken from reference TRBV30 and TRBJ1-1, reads SQTIHQWPATLVQPVGSPLSLECTVEGTSNPNLYWYRQAAGRGLQLLFYSVGIGQISSEVPQNLSASRPQDRQFILSSKKLLLSDSGFYLCAWSHQGGAFFGQGTRLTVV.

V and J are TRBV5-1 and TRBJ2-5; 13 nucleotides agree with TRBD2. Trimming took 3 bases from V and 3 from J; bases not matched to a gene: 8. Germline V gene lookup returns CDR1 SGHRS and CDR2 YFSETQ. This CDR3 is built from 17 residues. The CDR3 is CASSSLTSGGAKETQYF. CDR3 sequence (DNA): TGCGCCAGCAGCTCCCTAACTAGCGGGGGGGCTAAAGAGACCCAGTACTTC. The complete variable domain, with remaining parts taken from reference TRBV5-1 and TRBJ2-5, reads KAGVTQTPRYLIKTRGQQVTLSCSPISGHRSVSWYQQTPGQGLQFLFEYFSETQRNKGNFPGRFSGRQFSNSRSEMNVSTLELGDSALYLCASSSLTSGGAKETQYFGPGTRLLVL.

CDR3: CASSYSPGTSATEQYF. CDR3 nucleotides: TGTGCCAGCAGTTACTCTCCCGGGACTAGCGCTACCGAGCAGTACTTC. This chain uses TRBV6-2 or TRBV6-3 with TRBJ2-7, with TRBD2 matching over 10 bases. Trimming took 0 bases from V and 6 from J; bases not matched to a gene: 8. The CDR3 is made up of 16 amino acids. Germline CDR1 MNHEY, CDR2 SVGEGT.

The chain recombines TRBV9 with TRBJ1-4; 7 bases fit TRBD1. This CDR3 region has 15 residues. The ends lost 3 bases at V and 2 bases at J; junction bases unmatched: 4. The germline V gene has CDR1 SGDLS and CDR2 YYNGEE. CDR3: CASSAGTATNEKLFF. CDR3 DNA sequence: TGTGCCAGCAGCGCTGGGACAGCTACTAATGAAAAACTGTTTTTT.

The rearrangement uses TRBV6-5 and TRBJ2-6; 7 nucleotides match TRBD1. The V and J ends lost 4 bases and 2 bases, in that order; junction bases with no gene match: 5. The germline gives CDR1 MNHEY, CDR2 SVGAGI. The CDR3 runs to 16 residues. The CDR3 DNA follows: TGTGCCAGCAGTTTACGACAGGGTACTGGGGCCAACGTCCTGACTTTC. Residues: CASSLRQGTGANVLTF.

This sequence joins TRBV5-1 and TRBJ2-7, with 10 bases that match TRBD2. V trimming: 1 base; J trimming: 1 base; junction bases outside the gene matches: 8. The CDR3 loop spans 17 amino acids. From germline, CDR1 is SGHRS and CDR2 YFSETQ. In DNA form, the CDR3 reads TGCGCCAGCAGCTTGAAGGTAGCGGGGGGCCTATCCTACGAGCAGTACTTC. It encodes CASSLKVAGGLSYEQYF.

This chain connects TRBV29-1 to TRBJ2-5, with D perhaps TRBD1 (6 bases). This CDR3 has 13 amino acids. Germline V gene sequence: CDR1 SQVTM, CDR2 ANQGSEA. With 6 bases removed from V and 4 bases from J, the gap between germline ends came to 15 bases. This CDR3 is CSVARGSGETQYF. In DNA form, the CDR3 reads TGCAGCGTCGCCAGGGGTTCCGGAGAGACCCAGTACTTC.

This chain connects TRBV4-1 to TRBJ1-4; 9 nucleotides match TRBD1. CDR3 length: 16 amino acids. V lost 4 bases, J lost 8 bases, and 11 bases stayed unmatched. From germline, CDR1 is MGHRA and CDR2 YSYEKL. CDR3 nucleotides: TGCGCCAGCAGCCGCCAGACAGGGGGGAGAGGCGAAAAACTGTTTTTT. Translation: CASSRQTGGRGEKLFF.

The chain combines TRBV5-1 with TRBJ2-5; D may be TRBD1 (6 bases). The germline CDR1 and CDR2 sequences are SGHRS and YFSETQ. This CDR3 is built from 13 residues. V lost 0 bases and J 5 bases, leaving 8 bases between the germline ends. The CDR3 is CASSLGGLETQYF. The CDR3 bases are TGCGCCAGCAGCTTGGGGGGGCTCGAGACCCAGTACTTC. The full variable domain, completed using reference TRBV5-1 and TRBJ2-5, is KAGVTQTPRYLIKTRGQQVTLSCSPISGHRSVSWYQQTPGQGLQFLFEYFSETQRNKGNFPGRFSGRQFSNSRSEMNVSTLELGDSALYLCASSLGGLETQYFGPGTRLLVL.

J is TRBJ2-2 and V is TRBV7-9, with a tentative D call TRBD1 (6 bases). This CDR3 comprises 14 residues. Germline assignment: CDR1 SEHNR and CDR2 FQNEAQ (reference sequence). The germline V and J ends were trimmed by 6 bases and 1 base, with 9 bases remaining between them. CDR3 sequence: CASSWGQNTGELFF. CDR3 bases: TGTGCCAGCAGTTGGGGACAGAACACCGGGGAGCTGTTTTTT.